This T cell receptor (beta chain) was documented in a study of OX40 agonist ivuxolimab in advanced cancers. At the level of the study: Cancers in dose escalation were hepatocellular, melanoma, renal cell and head and neck. The study reported partial responses in three patients: one hepatocellular carcinoma, two cutaneous melanoma. Study results and limitations: Among the least clonally expanded were partial responders at 0.1-3.0 mg/kg.

With respect to this clone: What it binds is not known.

Generated by immunoSEQ multiplex PCR, the TCRdb table keeps only in-frame clones and is missing some. The sample carries about 26,000 clones, approximately 86% recorded once. The J segment lost 6 bases and the V segment lost 7 bases, leaving 6 bases of the junction unmatched. This CDR3 comprises 14 residues. The germline V gene encodes CDR1 MGHRA and CDR2 YSYEKL. The TCR was taken from an adult with an advanced solid tumor such as melanoma, head and neck, liver or kidney cancer. The sequencing used CD4+ or CD8+ T cells sorted from blood, collected in a trial of the OX40 agonist ivuxolimab. This chain joins TRBV4-1 and TRBJ2-2; 9 positions match TRBD1. CDR3 loop: CASKNTGGPGELFF. Written as DNA, the CDR3 is TGCGCCAGCAAAAACACAGGGGGCCCCGGGGAGCTGTTTTTT.